Presented here are 11 T cell receptor beta chains from one specimen sequenced in a study of cytomegalovirus exposure and HLA in healthy donors. Vbeta (60) and Jbeta (13) primers were used in the PCR. Only in-frame clones appear in the TCRdb table, and some are missing; sequencing was by immunoSEQ multiplex PCR. Counted here are some 180,000 clones, 80% to 90% occurring once; the ten biggest clones make up more than 1.5%. Sequenced input: PBMCs. These TCRs come from a man in his forties in good health and CMV-seropositive.

The chain combines TRBV5-1 with TRBJ2-1; 8 bases are shared with TRBD1. Unmatched junction bases numbered 6, after V lost 0 bases and J lost 7 bases. The CDR3 runs 15 residues. Germline V gene lookup returns CDR1 SGHRS and CDR2 YFSETQ. For the CDR3, the DNA is TGCGCCAGCAGCTTGGGACAGGGGAGTGGAAATGAGCAGTTCTTC. It codes for CASSLGQGSGNEQFF.

J is TRBJ2-2 and V is TRBV11-2; TRBD2 matches 7 bases. The CDR3 length is 16 residues. Trimming at V came to 5 bases and at J to 4 bases, leaving 10 bases not matched to a gene. CDR1 is SGHAT, CDR2 FQNNGV, per germline. The chain's CDR3 is CASSQRGRGRTGELFF. For the CDR3, the DNA is TGTGCCAGCAGCCAAAGAGGGAGGGGTCGCACCGGGGAGCTGTTTTTT.

This clone has just one count. The rearrangement uses TRBV19 and TRBJ1-2; possible D gene TRBD1, 6 bases. The CDR3 spans 16 residues. V lost 4 bases to trimming and J lost 4 bases, with 19 bases between them. CDR1 and CDR2 from the germline V gene are LNHDA and SQIVND (reference sequence). CDR3 sequence (DNA): TGTGCCAGTAGTAAGGGATTGGACAGATTTTCCTATGGCTACACCTTC. Translated: CASSKGLDRFSYGYTF.

The V gene is TRBV28, the J gene TRBJ2-2; 12 nucleotides line up with TRBD2. J gave up 6 bases and V 5 bases, and 7 bases lay outside the gene matches. This CDR3 region has 16 residues. CDR1 is MDHEN, CDR2 SYDVKM, per germline. The chain's CDR3 is CASSTPGLAGSGELFF. In DNA, the CDR3 is TGTGCCAGCAGTACACCGGGACTAGCGGGTTCCGGGGAGCTGTTTTTT.

The chain couples TRBV4-1 to TRBJ1-2; tentative D call: TRBD1 (6 bases). The germline V and J ends were trimmed by 2 bases and 1 base, with 8 bases remaining between them. CDR3 length equals 14 residues. The V gene's germline CDR1 is MGHRA and CDR2 YSYEKL. CDR3 sequence reads: CASSQQGINYGYTF. CDR3 in DNA: TGCGCCAGCAGCCAACAGGGGATTAACTATGGCTACACCTTC.

The genes are TRBV13 and TRBJ2-3, with 7 bases matching TRBD2. Per germline, CDR1 PRHDT and CDR2 FYEKMQ (reference sequence). The trim removed 4 bases at V and 9 bases at J, leaving 13 bases unmatched. The CDR3 contains 15 residues. CDR3 DNA: TGTGCCAGCAGCTCTCGACCGGGAGGCGGGCAAACGCAGTATTTT. This codes for CASSSRPGGGQTQYF.

The chain joins TRBV4-1 to TRBJ2-5; TRBD2 is a possible D gene (6 bases). V lost 4 bases to trimming and J lost 5 bases, with 20 bases between them. This CDR3 is built from 16 residues. CDR1 is MGHRA, CDR2 YSYEKL, per germline. The CDR3 DNA reads TGCGCCAGCAGCCGACCGGGAGCCCGGTATTGGGAGACCCAGTACTTC. Translated, it gives CASSRPGARYWETQYF.

For the CDR3, the DNA is TGTGCCAGCTCACCTCGCGCTGAGCAGTTCTTC. Translation gives CASSPRAEQFF. The rearrangement links TRBV18 to TRBJ2-1; D gene unclear. The CDR3 is 11 residues long. The V and J ends lost 3 bases and 9 bases respectively, with 6 bases between them. Germline CDR1 is KGHSH and CDR2 is LQKENI.

Only a few counts were recorded for this clone. The chain uses TRBV6-5 and TRBJ1-1; 7 positions match TRBD1. Per the germline V gene, CDR1 is MNHEY and CDR2 is SVGAGI. The CDR3 extends over 13 amino acids. Trimming at V came to 6 bases and at J to 5 bases, leaving 6 bases not matched to a gene. CDR3: CASRIPGGTEAFF. The CDR3 bases are TGTGCCAGCAGGATTCCAGGGGGTACTGAAGCTTTCTTT.

The chain couples TRBV29-1 to TRBJ1-1, with TRBD1 identical over 9 bases. J was trimmed by 1 base and V by 4 bases; bases with no gene match: 4. This CDR3 contains 14 residues. Germline lookup yields CDR1 SQVTM and CDR2 ANQGSEA. This CDR3 reads CSVVLQGANTEAFF. Here the CDR3 DNA reads TGCAGCGTTGTACTACAGGGGGCGAACACTGAAGCTTTCTTT. The whole variable domain, remainder taken from reference TRBV29-1 and TRBJ1-1, is SAVISQKPSRDICQRGTSLTIQCQVDSQVTMMFWYRQQPGQSLTLIATANQGSEATYESGFVIDKFPISRPNLTFSTLTVSNMSPEDSSIYLCSVVLQGANTEAFFGQGTRLTVV.

The gene calls are TRBV4-3 and TRBJ2-7; TRBD2 is a possible D gene (5 bases). The germline V and J ends were trimmed by 2 bases and 3 bases, with 8 bases remaining between them. The V gene's germline CDR1 is LGHNA and CDR2 YSLEER. There are 13 residues in the CDR3. CDR3 sequence: CASSQFAGYEQYF. The CDR3 coding sequence is TGCGCCAGCAGCCAATTCGCGGGCTACGAGCAGTACTTC.